This T cell receptor beta chain was sequenced during a study of cytomegalovirus exposure and HLA in healthy donors. Amplification used 60 Vbeta primers and 13 Jbeta primers. Sequenced by immunoSEQ multiplex PCR; TCRdb stores in-frame clones only, minus some. The repertoire holds about 140,000 clones, with 73% as singletons. This clone has just a few counts. Its antigen is not identified. The CDR3 is 18 amino acids. Germline loops: CDR1 ENHRY, CDR2 SYGVKD. Trimming cost V 0 bases and J 7 bases; bases outside gene matches: 10. Broader study findings: A further, later analysis showed that HLA-associated TCR beta chains (compared with equally common others) were more clonally expanded.

Healthy bone marrow donors made up the donor group. At collection, donors were nominally healthy, but unrecorded immune exposures were probable. This chain links TRBV10-3 with TRBJ1-5; the match to TRBD1 covers 12 bases. The clonotype originates from a human donor in good health. Sequenced input: PBMCs. The CDR3 DNA follows: TGTGCCATCAGTGAGTCGAGTTTGGGACAGGGGGCCTTCCAGCCCCAGCATTTT. Encoded protein: CAISESSLGQGAFQPQHF.